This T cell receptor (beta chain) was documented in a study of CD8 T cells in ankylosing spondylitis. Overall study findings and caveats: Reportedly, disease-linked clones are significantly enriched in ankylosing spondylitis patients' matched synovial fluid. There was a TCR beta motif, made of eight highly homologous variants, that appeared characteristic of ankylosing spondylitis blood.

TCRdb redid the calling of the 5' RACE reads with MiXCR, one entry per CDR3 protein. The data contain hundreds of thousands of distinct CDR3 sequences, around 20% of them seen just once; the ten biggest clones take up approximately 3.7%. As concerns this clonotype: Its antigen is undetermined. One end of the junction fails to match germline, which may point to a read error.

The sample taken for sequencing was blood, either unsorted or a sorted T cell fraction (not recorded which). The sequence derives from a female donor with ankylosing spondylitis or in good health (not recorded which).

Written as DNA, the CDR3 is TGTGCCAGCAGTTTGCCCAGGATTCAAGAGGCCCAGTACTTC. Its translation: CASSLPRIQEAQYF. The rearrangement uses TRBV12-3 or TRBV12-4 and TRBJ2-5; D gene uncertain. The CDR3 loop spans 14 amino acids.